This T cell receptor (beta chain) was observed in a study of T-cell reconstitution after alpha-beta-depleted transplantation in children. Trimming took 6 bases from V and 4 from J; bases not matched to a gene: 7. The CDR3 loop spans 13 amino acids. Germline loops: CDR1 DFQATT, CDR2 SNEGSKA (reference sequence). TCRbeta library preparation incorporated unique molecular identifiers. TCRdb itself ran the PCR reads through MiXCR, one entry per CDR3 protein. This sample has about 480,000 distinct CDR3 sequences, with approximately 12% found just once. The specimen was PBMCs from the stem cell graft donor, collected from the stem cell graft. The clonotype comes from a human donor who donated a stem cell graft to a child with combined immunodeficiency. The chain links TRBV20-1 to TRBJ2-7; 9 bases align to TRBD1. CDR3 sequence: CSAPGQGVYEQYF. CDR3 in DNA: TGCAGTGCCCCGGGACAGGGAGTATACGAGCAGTACTTC.